Below, 31 T cell receptor beta chains from the same sample are listed, as sequenced in a study of tissue T cells after allogeneic stem cell transplantation. Sequencing used immunoSEQ multiplex PCR; TCRdb keeps in-frame clones, though not all of them. This table holds 6,000 or so clones, approximately 60% found once. The starting material was tissue from the jejunum, obtained at autopsy. The receptors were sampled from a male donor aged 60 or older with lung cancer.

This chain links TRBV27 with TRBJ1-1; D remains unclear. Trimming stripped 3 bases from V and 1 base from J, with 9 bases between. The germline CDR1 and CDR2 sequences are MNHEY and SMNVEV (reference sequence). The CDR3 runs to 14 residues. The DNA of the CDR3 is TGTGCCAGCAGTTTTCCAGGCCCGAACACTGAAGCTTTCTTT. This translates into CASSFPGPNTEAFF.

This clone came up a few times. This rearrangement joins TRBV29-1 to TRBJ2-7; 7 bases are a match to TRBD1. This CDR3 has 11 amino acids. Germline loops: CDR1 SQVTM, CDR2 ANQGSEA. V shed 4 bases, J shed 6 bases, and the junction held 3 bases outside the gene matches. The chain's CDR3 is CSVGGGVEQYF. Here the CDR3 DNA reads TGCAGCGTTGGAGGGGGCGTCGAGCAGTACTTC.

The rearrangement joins TRBV6-5 to TRBJ1-1; D unclear. The CDR3 runs to 13 residues. The germline V gene has CDR1 MNHEY and CDR2 SVGAGI. Between the trimmed V and J ends, which lost 6 bases and 3 bases, there was a span of 11 bases. The CDR3: CASSRGRHTEAFF. The CDR3 coding sequence is TGTGCCAGCAGCCGTGGACGGCACACTGAAGCTTTCTTT.

In DNA, the CDR3 is TGCGCCAGCAGCCGAAATGAAGGCACAGGGGGCCACGAGCAGTACTTC. Protein: CASSRNEGTGGHEQYF. The chain has TRBV5-1 and TRBJ2-7; TRBD1 agrees at 9 bases. J lost 5 bases, V lost 4 bases, and 13 bases had no gene match. This CDR3 contains 16 residues. Germline CDR1 reads SGHRS; CDR2 reads YFSETQ.

The chain combines TRBV4-3 with TRBJ1-5; D remains unclear. The CDR3 is 17 amino acids. Between the trimmed V and J ends, which lost 0 bases and 2 bases, there was a span of 14 bases. Germline CDR1 is LGHNA and CDR2 is YSLEER. This CDR3 reads CASSQDAGKGRNQPQHF. The DNA for the CDR3 is TGCGCCAGCAGCCAAGATGCGGGGAAAGGGCGCAATCAGCCCCAGCATTTT.

The rearrangement joins TRBV6-5 to TRBJ2-7; 7 nucleotides align to TRBD2. With 6 bases clipped from V and 3 bases from J, the junction kept 8 bases outside the gene matches. The germline V gene encodes CDR1 MNHEY and CDR2 SVGAGI. This CDR3 comprises 14 residues. CDR3 region: CASRGPQRGYEQYF. The CDR3 DNA reads TGTGCCAGCAGAGGTCCCCAGCGGGGCTACGAGCAGTACTTC.

The J gene is TRBJ2-7, the V gene TRBV5-1, with 12 bases fitting TRBD2. The CDR3 extends over 14 amino acids. The V gene end was trimmed by 4 bases and the J gene end by 5 bases; junction bases not matched to a gene: 4. CDR1 and CDR2 from the germline V gene are SGHRS and YFSETQ. CDR3 protein: CASSASGGADEQYF. Written as DNA, the CDR3 is TGCGCCAGCAGCGCTAGCGGGGGGGCCGACGAGCAGTACTTC.

By frequency in the sample, this clone is medium-sized. This rearrangement joins TRBV5-1 to TRBJ2-3; D is uncertain. V lost 1 base to trimming and J lost 6 bases, with 6 bases between them. Germline V CDR1 and CDR2: SGHRS, YFSETQ. This CDR3 is 12 amino acids long. CDR3 residues: CASSLSDDTQYF. The CDR3 DNA is TGCGCCAGCAGCTTGTCCGACGATACGCAGTATTTT.

This rearrangement joins TRBV7-2 to TRBJ2-3; no clear D gene. CDR3 size: 14 residues. From germline, CDR1 is SGHTA and CDR2 FQGNSA. Trimming left V 5 bases short and J 5 bases short, with 14 bases between. The CDR3 here is CASSHPRREDTQYF. The CDR3 DNA is TGTGCCAGCAGCCATCCCAGGAGAGAAGATACGCAGTATTTT.

V usage is TRBV28 and J usage is TRBJ2-5, with no clear D. Trimming removed 3 bases from V and 2 bases from J, with 10 bases in between. The CDR3 has 14 residues. From germline, CDR1 is MDHEN and CDR2 SYDVKM. CDR3 DNA sequence: TGTGCCAGCAGTTTGGCGAGGCCGCAAGAGACCCAGTACTTC. This codes for CASSLARPQETQYF.

The CDR3 loop reads CASSLKNRGPAEEKLFF. The CDR3 DNA is TGTGCCAGCAGCTTAAAGAACAGGGGGCCAGCTGAGGAAAAACTGTTTTTT. The chain employs TRBV7-9 and TRBJ1-4; 9 bases agree with TRBD1. V shed 2 bases and J 8 bases; nucleotides not matched to a gene: 12. The CDR3 totals 17 residues. Per the germline V gene, CDR1 is SEHNR and CDR2 is FQNEAQ (reference sequence).

The V call is TRBV7-2, the J call TRBJ2-2; D is uncertain. The germline V gene encodes CDR1 SGHTA and CDR2 FQGNSA. This CDR3 comprises 14 residues. Trimming took off 5 bases at V and 6 bases at J, with 13 bases between the two ends. The CDR3 DNA is TGTGCCAGCAGCCAAACACCCAGTTCCGGGGAGCTGTTTTTT. It yields the protein CASSQTPSSGELFF.

This chain joins TRBV2 and TRBJ1-1; D not certain. The CDR3 is made up of 14 amino acids. The germline V gene has CDR1 SNHLY and CDR2 FYNNEI. V was clipped by 4 bases and J by 1 base, with 10 bases between them. CDR3 amino acids: CASSGFGGNTEAFF. CDR3 sequence (DNA): TGTGCCAGCAGTGGGTTCGGTGGGAACACTGAAGCTTTCTTT.

This chain's CDR3 is CASSFAQGDTEAFF. Here the CDR3 DNA reads TGTGCCAGCAGCTTTGCACAGGGTGACACTGAAGCTTTCTTT. V usage is TRBV5-6 and J usage is TRBJ1-1, with D possibly being TRBD1 (6 bases). There are 14 residues in the CDR3. In germline, CDR1 is SGHDT, CDR2 YYEEEE. The germline V and J ends were trimmed by 2 bases and 3 bases, with 11 bases remaining between them.

The V and J genes are TRBV10-3 and TRBJ2-3; D gene unclear. With 4 bases removed from V and 6 bases from J, the gap between germline ends came to 29 bases. Germline CDR1 ENHRY, CDR2 SYGVKD. This CDR3 contains 19 residues. The CDR3 sequence: CAISVPPSSFRASSDTQYF. DNA for the CDR3: TGTGCCATCAGTGTTCCACCTTCTAGTTTTCGGGCCTCGAGTGATACGCAGTATTTT.

Judged by abundance, this clone is medium-sized (0.01 to 0.1%). The V and J genes are TRBV6-5 and TRBJ1-2; no clear D. Trimming removed 1 base from V and 7 bases from J, with 7 bases in between. This CDR3 contains 12 residues. Germline V gives CDR1 MNHEY, CDR2 SVGAGI. CDR3: CASSYWEGGYTF. In DNA, the CDR3 is TGTGCCAGCAGTTACTGGGAGGGTGGCTACACCTTC.

The V and J genes are TRBV5-5 and TRBJ2-7; D call uncertain. The CDR3 extends over 15 amino acids. The germline gives CDR1 SGHKS, CDR2 YYEKEE (reference sequence). The V and J ends lost 0 bases and 2 bases respectively, with 12 bases between them. The CDR3 nucleotides read TGTGCCAGCAGCTTGGAGGGTTCTCCAGCCTACGAGCAGTACTTC. Amino acids: CASSLEGSPAYEQYF.

The chain links TRBV11-2 to TRBJ2-7, with TRBD1 as a possible D gene (5 bases). This CDR3 has 15 amino acids. The V gene lost 3 bases and the J gene lost 1 base, with 13 bases spanning the gap. The V gene's germline CDR1 is SGHAT and CDR2 FQNNGV. The CDR3 DNA sequence: TGTGCCAGCAGCTTGATGTTGGACAATTCCTACGAGCAGTACTTC. Residues: CASSLMLDNSYEQYF.

The chain combines TRBV19 with TRBJ2-1; 8 bases align to TRBD2. The germline V gene has CDR1 LNHDA and CDR2 SQIVND (reference sequence). The CDR3 totals 14 residues. The trim removed 3 bases at V and 2 bases at J, leaving 0 bases unmatched. The CDR3 DNA sequence: TGTGCCAGTAGTATGGGACTAGCCTACAATGAGCAGTTCTTC. It codes for CASSMGLAYNEQFF.

J is TRBJ1-2 and V is TRBV14, with D possibly matching TRBD1 (5 bases). The CDR3 has 15 residues. The V end lost 1 base, the J end lost 5 bases, and 14 bases lay between the germline ends. The germline V gene encodes CDR1 SGHDN and CDR2 FVKESK. The DNA for the CDR3 is TGTGCCAGCAGCCAAGTGGGCGCAGGGCCTTATGGCTACACCTTC. This encodes CASSQVGAGPYGYTF.

The chain joins TRBV7-9 to TRBJ2-1; TRBD1 matches at 9 bases. V lost 3 bases and J lost 7; bases outside the gene matches: 7. The CDR3 is 15 residues long. Germline lookup yields CDR1 SEHNR and CDR2 FQNEAQ (reference sequence). The CDR3 nucleotides read TGTGCCAGCAGCTTCGAGGGACAGGGAGGAAATGAGCAGTTCTTC. It yields the protein CASSFEGQGGNEQFF.

This rearrangement joins TRBV7-9 to TRBJ2-3, with 10 positions matching TRBD2. This CDR3 is built from 18 residues. Trimming took 1 base from V and 4 from J; bases not matched to a gene: 11. Germline V gives CDR1 SEHNR, CDR2 FQNEAQ (reference sequence). CDR3 protein: CASSLGRASGSGADTQYF. The CDR3 DNA reads as TGTGCCAGCAGCTTAGGTCGTGCTAGCGGGAGCGGCGCAGATACGCAGTATTTT.

DNA for the CDR3: TGTGCCAGCAGCTTGGGGGGGACAGGACGGGTGGCCAACGTCCTGACTTTC. Protein product: CASSLGGTGRVANVLTF. The chain employs TRBV5-5 and TRBJ2-6, with 8 bases matching TRBD1. The length of the CDR3 is 17 residues. Germline V lookup: CDR1 SGHKS, CDR2 YYEKEE (reference sequence). With 0 bases clipped from V and 6 bases from J, the junction kept 8 bases outside the gene matches.

The J gene is TRBJ1-1, the V gene TRBV6-5; no clear D. The germline V gene has CDR1 MNHEY and CDR2 SVGAGI. The CDR3 contains 12 residues. The V and J ends lost 0 bases and 11 bases respectively, with 10 bases between them. CDR3 bases: TGTGCCAGCAGTTACTCGGGTTTCAGGGCTTTCTTT. This encodes CASSYSGFRAFF.

The chain links TRBV7-8 to TRBJ2-7, with D perhaps TRBD2 (6 bases). V lost 4 bases, J lost 6 bases, and 19 bases lay in between. Germline CDR1 SGHVS, CDR2 FQNEAQ. The CDR3 totals 15 residues. The CDR3 loop reads CASSSYTDAGFEQYF. DNA of the CDR3: TGTGCCAGCAGCTCATACACGGACGCGGGGTTCGAGCAGTACTTC.

This rearrangement joins TRBV2 to TRBJ2-7, with TRBD1 identical over 7 bases. V gave up 6 bases and J gave up 5 bases; unmatched junction bases: 7. The CDR3 consists of 13 residues. Germline V CDR1 and CDR2: SNHLY, FYNNEI. The CDR3 DNA is TGTGCCAGCAGCTGGACAGGTAATAACGAGCAGTACTTC. Its protein is CASSWTGNNEQYF.

The genes are TRBV13 and TRBJ1-2, with 7 positions matching TRBD1. The germline V gene encodes CDR1 PRHDT and CDR2 FYEKMQ (reference sequence). The CDR3 totals 14 residues. The J segment lost 7 bases and the V segment lost 5 bases, leaving 10 bases of the junction unmatched. Written as DNA, the CDR3 is TGTGCCAGCAGCGCCTGGACAGGATTTGGTGGCTACACCTTC. It specifies CASSAWTGFGGYTF.

The rearrangement uses TRBV6-5 and TRBJ2-7, with TRBD1 matching 7 bases. The CDR3 spans 14 residues. Per the germline V gene, CDR1 is MNHEY and CDR2 is SVGAGI. V was pared by 0 bases and J by 2 bases, with 1 base of the junction left unmatched. CDR3 sequence reads: CASSYSGTAYEQYF. CDR3 DNA: TGTGCCAGCAGTTACTCGGGGACAGCCTACGAGCAGTACTTC.

On this clone itself: Its ends do not fully match the called genes, so a read error is possible. Other nucleotide sequences from this sample produce the same CDR3. The chain employs TRBV6-5 and TRBJ2-7; D call uncertain. Germline V gene lookup returns CDR1 MNHEY and CDR2 SVGAGI. The CDR3 covers 12 residues. This chain's CDR3 is CATLGGSYEQYF. Here the CDR3 DNA reads TGTGCCACCCTAGGCGGCTCCTACGAGCAATACTTC.

V and J are TRBV19 and TRBJ2-7, with a weak D call TRBD1 (5 bases). CDR1 is LNHDA and CDR2 is SQIVND in the germline V gene (reference sequence). Trimming cost V 6 bases and J 1 base, with 7 bases left between them. The CDR3 is 12 residues long. CDR3 region: CASSPGSYEQYF. The DNA of the CDR3 is TGTGCCAGTAGCCCAGGGTCCTACGAGCAGTACTTC. The full variable domain, in which reference TRBV19 and TRBJ2-7 provide the parts outside the CDR3, is DGGITQSPKYLFRKEGQNVTLSCEQNLNHDAMYWYRQDPGQGLRLIYYSQIVNDFQKGDIAEGYSVSREKKESFPLTVTSAQKNPTAFYLCASSPGSYEQYFGPGTRLTVT.

The chain recombines TRBV29-1 with TRBJ2-3, with 8 bases identical to TRBD2. Germline V gene lookup returns CDR1 SQVTM and CDR2 ANQGSEA. Trimming removed 6 bases from V and 2 bases from J; junction bases left unmatched: 7. CDR3 size: 14 residues. This CDR3 is CSVRSSGNTDTQYF. The CDR3 bases are TGCAGCGTACGTAGTAGCGGGAACACAGATACGCAGTATTTT.